A single sample gave rise to the 18 T cell receptor beta chains below, sequenced in a study of blood T cells in healthy people across ages. Alongside a J-beta primer mix, a sample-barcoded 5' primer served in a second PCR lasting about 7 to 11 cycles. TCRdb re-derived calls from the 5' RACE reads in MiXCR, one entry per CDR3 protein. The sample holds some 1.4 million distinct CDR3 sequences; around 39% are singletons and the top ten take 7.9%. Material for sequencing was blood. The receptors come from a woman aged 18-29 years in good health.

The table lists this clonotype with a few counts. The CDR3 coding sequence is TGCGCCAGCAGCCAAGAAGGGGGCGACCCAGATACGCAGTATTTT. Its protein product is CASSQEGGDPDTQYF. The chain carries TRBV4-1 and TRBJ2-3, with TRBD1 matching over 7 bases. V lost 0 bases to trimming and J lost 4 bases; unmatched junction nucleotides: 4. The CDR3 spans 15 residues. Per the germline V gene, CDR1 is MGHRA and CDR2 is YSYEKL.

This chain links TRBV27 with TRBJ2-5; the match to TRBD2 covers 13 bases. The J call may be wrong; the DNA end is better matched by TRBJ2-7. The CDR3 consists of 16 residues. Germline V gene lookup returns CDR1 MNHEY and CDR2 SMNVEV (reference sequence). The CDR3 DNA reads TGTGCCAGCAGTTCCCGGACTAGCGGGAGATGGGGCGAGCAGTACTTC. It codes for CASSSRTSGRWGEQYF.

This clonotype turned up a few times. V and J are TRBV7-9 and TRBJ2-7, with no clear D. V lost 5 bases to trimming and J lost 3 bases, with 11 bases between them. Germline V lookup: CDR1 SEHNR, CDR2 FQNEAQ (reference sequence). CDR3 length: 13 residues. The CDR3 spells CASSPDWVYEQYF. CDR3 in DNA: TGTGCCAGCAGCCCTGACTGGGTCTACGAGCAGTACTTC. Using reference TRBV7-9 and TRBJ2-7 for the parts outside the CDR3, the full variable domain is DTGVSQNPRHKITKRGQNVTFRCDPISEHNRLYWYRQTLGQGPEFLTYFQNEAQLEKSRLLSDRFSAERPKGSFSTLEIQRTEQGDSAMYLCASSPDWVYEQYFGPGTRLTVT.

This rearrangement joins TRBV12-3 or TRBV12-4 to TRBJ2-7; the match to TRBD1 covers 7 bases. The J call is uncertain, as TRBJ2-5 better fits the DNA end. This CDR3 has 11 amino acids. CDR3 DNA: TGTGCCAGCAGCCGGACAGGGACCCAGTACTTC. Protein: CASSRTGTQYF.

V is TRBV5-4 and J is TRBJ1-1; D remains unclear. V was cut by 1 base and J by 0 bases, with 10 bases left in between. Germline CDR1 reads SGHNT; CDR2 reads YYREEE (reference sequence). This CDR3 has 15 amino acids. The CDR3 DNA reads TGTGCCAGCAGCTTGACGGGGAGGGTGAACACTGAAGCTTTCTTT. It codes for CASSLTGRVNTEAFF.

With regard to this clonotype: With a much larger clone just one base away, this may be a read error. The genes are TRBV6-5 and TRBJ2-7; D is unresolved. This CDR3 has 13 amino acids. Trimming left V 6 bases short and J 3 bases short, with 12 bases between. CDR1 MNHEY and CDR2 SVGAGI come from the germline V gene. DNA of the CDR3: TGTGCCAGCAGCCGATCGTCGGGCTACGAGCAGTACTTC. Its protein product is CASSRSSGYEQYF.

This clonotype came up a few times. DNA for the CDR3: TGTGCCAGCAGCTCCAGACTAGCGGGAGGCAGAAATGAGCAGTTCTTC. Protein product: CASSSRLAGGRNEQFF. The genes are TRBV7-6 and TRBJ2-1; 13 bases fit TRBD2. Germline V gene lookup returns CDR1 SGHVS and CDR2 FNYEAQ. Germline trimming cut 4 bases from V and 7 bases from J; bases unmatched to any gene: 7. The CDR3 is made up of 16 amino acids.

V gene TRBV9 combines with J gene TRBJ2-1; D ambiguous. CDR3 length equals 16 residues. The V and J ends lost 0 bases and 0 bases respectively, with 10 bases between them. CDR1 and CDR2 from the germline V gene are SGDLS and YYNGEE. CDR3 residues: CASSVGDDLSYNEQFF. The DNA for the CDR3 is TGTGCCAGCAGCGTAGGTGACGACCTCTCCTACAATGAGCAGTTCTTC.

This clonotype occurred once. The chain links TRBV5-1 to TRBJ2-1; 10 positions match TRBD2. The CDR3 is made up of 15 amino acids. J was trimmed by 9 bases and V by 4 bases; bases with no gene match: 10. From germline, CDR1 is SGHRS and CDR2 YFSETQ. Here the CDR3 reads CASSTGLAVGGEQFF. As DNA, the CDR3 is TGCGCCAGCAGCACCGGACTAGCGGTGGGGGGTGAGCAGTTCTTC.

This chain links TRBV4-2 with TRBJ1-1, with D unclear. Between the trimmed V and J ends, which lost 1 base and 1 base, there was a span of 7 bases. Germline V lookup: CDR1 LGHNA, CDR2 YNFKEQ. CDR3 size: 14 residues. CDR3 DNA: TGTGCCAGCAGCCAAGGGTGGACGAACACTGAAGCTTTCTTT. Translated, it gives CASSQGWTNTEAFF.

The chain uses TRBV16 and TRBJ1-5; D call uncertain. The CDR3 has 14 amino acids. Germline V CDR1 and CDR2: KGHSY, FQNENV. Deletions cut 0 bases from V and 3 bases from J, with 6 bases between. This CDR3 reads CASSQSGNNQPQHF. The CDR3 DNA sequence: TGTGCCAGCAGCCAATCGGGGAACAATCAGCCCCAGCATTTT.

The chain links TRBV10-3 to TRBJ1-2, with TRBD1 matching 8 bases. CDR1 and CDR2 (germline): ENHRY, SYGVKD. The CDR3 spans 14 residues. V shed 3 bases and J 7 bases; nucleotides not matched to a gene: 7. The CDR3 loop reads CAISDPRGRRGYTF. In DNA, the CDR3 is TGTGCCATCAGTGACCCCAGGGGGCGTCGTGGCTACACCTTC.

This chain's CDR3 is CASSSTGPTGADTQYF. CDR3 coding DNA: TGTGCCAGTAGTAGTACCGGTCCTACGGGGGCAGATACGCAGTATTTT. J is TRBJ2-3 and V is TRBV19; the D gene is possibly TRBD2 (6 bases). V lost 4 bases and J lost 4, with 18 bases in between. CDR1 is LNHDA and CDR2 is SQIVND in the germline V gene (reference sequence). This CDR3 is built from 16 residues.

The chain joins TRBV12-3 or TRBV12-4 to TRBJ2-2, with D unresolved. Trimming shortened V by 3 bases and J by 4 bases, and 3 bases separated the two germline ends. The CDR3 loop spans 12 amino acids. Written as DNA, the CDR3 is TGTGCCAGCAGTTTGCTCACCGGGGAGCTGTTTTTT. This codes for CASSLLTGELFF.

The chain carries TRBV29-1 and TRBJ2-3; D tentatively reads TRBD1 or TRBD2 (7 bases each). Germline V gene sequence: CDR1 SQVTM, CDR2 ANQGSEA. Trimming stripped 8 bases from V and 1 base from J, with 16 bases between. The CDR3 covers 14 residues. The CDR3 DNA reads as TGCAGCAGTGGGGGGGACAGTCGCACAGATACGCAGTATTTT. It yields the protein CSSGGDSRTDTQYF.

Only one count was recorded for this clonotype. The chain carries TRBV6-5 and TRBJ2-1; maybe TRBD1 (6 bases). With 5 bases removed from V and 6 bases from J, the gap between germline ends came to 17 bases. Germline lookup yields CDR1 MNHEY and CDR2 SVGAGI. This CDR3 has 15 residues. CDR3 residues: CASSKGGASSNEQFF. The CDR3 nucleotides read TGTGCCAGCAGTAAAGGGGGAGCTAGCAGCAATGAGCAGTTCTTC.

On this clonotype itself: The junction departs from the called germline gene at one end, perhaps through a read error. The rearrangement joins TRBV19 to TRBJ2-5, with 12 bases aligning to TRBD2. TRBJ2-7 explains the end of the DNA better; the J call may be wrong. Germline lookup yields CDR1 LNHDA and CDR2 SQIVND (reference sequence). The CDR3 length is 14 residues. The CDR3 DNA reads TGTTCCAGTAGCATGACTAGCGGGAGTATCGAGCAGTACTTC. This encodes CSSSMTSGSIEQYF.

This chain joins TRBV6-5 and TRBJ1-2; possible D gene TRBD1, 6 bases. With 4 bases removed from V and 3 bases from J, the gap between germline ends came to 21 bases. CDR3 size: 17 residues. Germline V gene data show CDR1 as MNHEY and CDR2 as SVGAGI. In DNA, the CDR3 is TGTGCCAGCAGTTCCCCTGCCGCCAGGGACACCTACTATGGCTACACCTTC. It specifies CASSSPAARDTYYGYTF.